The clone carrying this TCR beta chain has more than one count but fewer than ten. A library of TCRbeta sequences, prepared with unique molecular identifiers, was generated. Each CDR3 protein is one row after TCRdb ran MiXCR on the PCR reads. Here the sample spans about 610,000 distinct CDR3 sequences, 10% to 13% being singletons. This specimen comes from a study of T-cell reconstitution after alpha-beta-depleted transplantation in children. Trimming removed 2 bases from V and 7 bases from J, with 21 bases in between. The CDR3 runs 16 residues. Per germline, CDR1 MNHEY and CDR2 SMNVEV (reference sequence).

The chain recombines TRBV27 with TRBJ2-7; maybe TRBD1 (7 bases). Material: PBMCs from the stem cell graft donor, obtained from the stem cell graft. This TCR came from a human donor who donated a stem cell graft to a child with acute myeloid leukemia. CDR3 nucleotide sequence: TGTGCCAGCAGTTTAAGTGCGGGGCAGGGGGTGGGGGAGCAGTACTTC. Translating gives CASSLSAGQGVGEQYF.